This is a list of T cell receptor beta chains from one sample in a study of blood T cell repertoires in COVID-19. Libraries were prepared by immunoSEQ multiplex PCR; TCRdb keeps only in-frame clonotypes and omits some of them. The table records fewer than 350,000 clones, around nine tenths of them present only once. The sequenced material came from PBMCs or T cells enriched from blood (not recorded which). The receptor source for this set is a woman aged 55-75 years in a cohort exposed to, infected with or recovered from COVID-19 (not recorded which). CDR3s include the opening cysteine and the closing phenylalanine or tryptophan. A D gene is named only where the DNA matches it firmly. Clone size is stated in some rows and not others, as once, few, many or a class when expanded.

>TRBV27|TRBD1|TRBJ2-1|NA
CASSARDRGWEQFF
TGTGCCAGCAGTGCCCGCGACAGGGGATGGGAGCAGTTCTTC
>TRBV7-9|NA|TRBJ2-5|NA
CASSFLGGQETQYF
TGTGCCAGCAGCTTCCTCGGGGGACAAGAGACCCAGTACTTC
>TRBV6-5|NA|TRBJ1-2|NA
CASSYSTRDGYTF
TGTGCCAGCAGTTACTCGACACGCGATGGCTACACCTTC
>TRBV18|TRBD1|TRBJ1-2|NA
CASSPGTGILYGYTF
TGTGCCAGCTCACCCGGGACAGGGATACTTTATGGCTACACCTTC
>TRBV19|NA|TRBJ1-2|NA
CASSISGSDGYTF
TGTGCCAGTAGTATTTCGGGAAGTGATGGCTACACCTTC
>TRBV3-1/TRBV3-2|TRBD1|TRBJ2-7|NA
CASSRDQGQGRYEQYF
TGTGCCAGCAGCCGGGACCAGGGACAGGGTCGTTACGAGCAGTACTTC
>TRBV20-1|NA|TRBJ2-1|NA
CSASAGNEQFF
TGCAGTGCATCGGCAGGGAATGAGCAGTTCTTC
>TRBV18|TRBD1|TRBJ1-1|NA
CASSPYGGGGSEAFF
TGTGCCAGCTCACCATATGGAGGGGGCGGCTCTGAAGCTTTCTTT
>TRBV7-6|NA|TRBJ1-3|NA
CASSQGYSGNTIYF
TGTGCCAGCAGCCAGGGTTACTCTGGAAACACCATATATTTT
>TRBV24-1|TRBD1|TRBJ2-7|once
CATSESDREEQYF
TGTGCCACCAGTGAATCCGACAGGGAAGAGCAGTACTTC